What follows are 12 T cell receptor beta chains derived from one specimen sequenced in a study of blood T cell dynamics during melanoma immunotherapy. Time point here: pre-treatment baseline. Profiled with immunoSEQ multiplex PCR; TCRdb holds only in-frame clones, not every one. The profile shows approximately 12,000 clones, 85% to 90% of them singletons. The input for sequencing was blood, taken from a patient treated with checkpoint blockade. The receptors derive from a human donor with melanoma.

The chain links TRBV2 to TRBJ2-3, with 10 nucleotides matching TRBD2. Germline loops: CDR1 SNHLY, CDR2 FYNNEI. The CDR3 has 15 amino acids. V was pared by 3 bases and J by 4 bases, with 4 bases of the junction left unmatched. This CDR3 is CASSESSGGSDTQYF. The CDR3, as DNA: TGTGCCAGCAGTGAGTCTAGCGGGGGTTCAGATACGCAGTATTTT.

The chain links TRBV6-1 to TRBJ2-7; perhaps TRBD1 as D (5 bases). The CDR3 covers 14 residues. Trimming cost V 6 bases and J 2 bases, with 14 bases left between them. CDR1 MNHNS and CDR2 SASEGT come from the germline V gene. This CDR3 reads CASRPPGFTYEQYF. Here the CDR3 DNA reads TGTGCCAGCAGACCCCCAGGGTTTACCTACGAGCAGTACTTC.

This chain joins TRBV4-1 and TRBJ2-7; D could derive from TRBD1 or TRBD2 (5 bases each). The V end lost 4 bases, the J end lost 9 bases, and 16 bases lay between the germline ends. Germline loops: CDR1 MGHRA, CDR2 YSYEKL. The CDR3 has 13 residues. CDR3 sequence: CASSLGTGVGQYF. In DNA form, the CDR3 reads TGCGCCAGCAGCCTTGGGACCGGGGTTGGGCAGTACTTC.

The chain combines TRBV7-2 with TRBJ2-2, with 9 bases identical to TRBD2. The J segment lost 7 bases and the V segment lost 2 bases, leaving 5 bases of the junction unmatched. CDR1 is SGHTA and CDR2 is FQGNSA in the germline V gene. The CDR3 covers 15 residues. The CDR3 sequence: CASSLSAGGGGELFF. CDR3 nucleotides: TGTGCCAGCAGCTTATCCGCGGGAGGGGGCGGGGAGCTGTTTTTT. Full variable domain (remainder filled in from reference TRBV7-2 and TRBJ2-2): GAGVSQSPSNKVTEKGKDVELRCDPISGHTALYWYRQSLGQGLEFLIYFQGNSAPDKSGLPSDRFSAERTGGSVSTLTIQRTQQEDSAVYLCASSLSAGGGGELFFGEGSRLTVL.

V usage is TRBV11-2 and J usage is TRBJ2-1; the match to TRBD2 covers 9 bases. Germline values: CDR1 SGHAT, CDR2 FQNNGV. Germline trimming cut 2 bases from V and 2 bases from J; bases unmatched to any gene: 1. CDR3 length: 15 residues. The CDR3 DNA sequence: TGTGCCAGCAGCTTAATAGCGGGGGCCTACAATGAGCAGTTCTTC. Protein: CASSLIAGAYNEQFF.

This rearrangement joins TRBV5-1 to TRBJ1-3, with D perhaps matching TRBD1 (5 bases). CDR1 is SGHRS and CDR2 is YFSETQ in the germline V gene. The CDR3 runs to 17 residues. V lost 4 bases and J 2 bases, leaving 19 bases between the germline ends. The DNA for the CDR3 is TGCGCCAGCAGCCGAAGCGGGCGGGAGGGGACTGGAAACACCATATATTTT. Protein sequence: CASSRSGREGTGNTIYF.

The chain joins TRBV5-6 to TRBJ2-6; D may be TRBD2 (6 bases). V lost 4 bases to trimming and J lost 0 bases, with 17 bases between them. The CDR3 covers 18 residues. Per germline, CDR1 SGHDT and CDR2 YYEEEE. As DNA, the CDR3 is TGTGCCAGCAGCCCCGTAGGAGGGGCCTACTCTGGGGCCAACGTCCTGACTTTC. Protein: CASSPVGGAYSGANVLTF.

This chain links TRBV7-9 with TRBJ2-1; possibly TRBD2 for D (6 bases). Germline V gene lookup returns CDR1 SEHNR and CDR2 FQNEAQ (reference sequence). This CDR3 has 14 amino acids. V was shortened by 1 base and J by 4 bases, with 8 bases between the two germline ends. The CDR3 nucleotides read TGTGCCAGCAGCTTAGGGGGACTTTACAATGAGCAGTTCTTC. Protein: CASSLGGLYNEQFF.

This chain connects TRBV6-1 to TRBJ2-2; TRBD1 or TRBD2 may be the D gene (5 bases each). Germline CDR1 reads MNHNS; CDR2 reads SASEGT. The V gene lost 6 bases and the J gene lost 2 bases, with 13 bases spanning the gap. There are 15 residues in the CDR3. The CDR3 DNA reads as TGTGCCAGCAGACCTTCGGGGCGTAACACCGGGGAGCTGTTTTTT. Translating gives CASRPSGRNTGELFF.

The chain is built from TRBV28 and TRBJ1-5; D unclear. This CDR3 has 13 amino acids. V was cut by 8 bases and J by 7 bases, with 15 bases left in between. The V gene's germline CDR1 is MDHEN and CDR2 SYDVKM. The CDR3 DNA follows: TGTGCCAGCGTCAACCCCCGAAGGCAGCCCCAGCATTTT. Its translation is CASVNPRRQPQHF.

As DNA, the CDR3 is TGTGCCAGCGGGGGGACAGCTTTGAACACTGAAGCTTTCTTT. Its protein product is CASGGTALNTEAFF. V is TRBV2 and J is TRBJ1-1; 7 bases fit TRBD1. The CDR3 extends over 14 amino acids. The J segment lost 0 bases and the V segment lost 8 bases, leaving 6 bases of the junction unmatched. The germline V gene encodes CDR1 SNHLY and CDR2 FYNNEI. The complete variable domain, with remaining parts taken from reference TRBV2 and TRBJ1-1, reads EPEVTQTPSHQVTQMGQEVILRCVPISNHLYFYWYRQILGQKVEFLVSFYNNEISEKSEIFDDQFSVERPDGSNFTLKIRSTKLEDSAMYFCASGGTALNTEAFFGQGTRLTVV.

DNA for the CDR3: TGTGCCAGCACCGTAGGAAAAGGGTTCCTCGAGCAGTACTTC. The encoded protein is CASTVGKGFLEQYF. J is TRBJ2-7 and V is TRBV2; D gene ambiguous. In germline, CDR1 is SNHLY, CDR2 FYNNEI. CDR3 length: 14 amino acids. Trimming pared 7 bases from V and 6 bases from J, leaving 19 bases between.